This TCR beta chain was documented in a study of identical twins. TCRdb recomputed calls from the 5' RACE reads with MiXCR, one row per CDR3 protein. The repertoire holds roughly 570,000 distinct CDR3 sequences, with 9.6% as singletons. V lost 7 bases and J 7 bases, leaving 14 bases between the germline ends. Germline loops: CDR1 SEHNR, CDR2 FQNEAQ (reference sequence). The CDR3 is 13 amino acids. Study results and limitations: Cross-sectional statistics, not tracking of the same donors, supported the conclusions. Beta out-of-frame sequences displayed a weaker excess of sharing between twins. Twin-shared out-of-frame alpha sequences showed excess low generation probability. High-abundance cord blood beta clonotypes had fewer insertions; memory repertoires showed none.

This clonotype was observed many times. Its cognate antigen is unknown. The same data also went into a second study, on yellow fever vaccine responses in identical twins.

The sequenced sample was PBMCs. The receptor was isolated from a young woman in good health. The chain employs TRBV7-9 and TRBJ2-1, with D possibly matching TRBD1 (6 bases). DNA for the CDR3: TGTGCCAGCATCTTGGGGGCTGGGAATGAGCAGTTCTTC. Its protein is CASILGAGNEQFF.